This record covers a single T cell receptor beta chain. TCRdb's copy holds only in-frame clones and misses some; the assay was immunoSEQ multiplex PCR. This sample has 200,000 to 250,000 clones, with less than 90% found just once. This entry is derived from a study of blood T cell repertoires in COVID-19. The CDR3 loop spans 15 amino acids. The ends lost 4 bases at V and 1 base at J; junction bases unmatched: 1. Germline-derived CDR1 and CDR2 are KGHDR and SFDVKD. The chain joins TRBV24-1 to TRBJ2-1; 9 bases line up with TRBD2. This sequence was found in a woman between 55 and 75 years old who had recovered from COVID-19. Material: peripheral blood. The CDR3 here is CATSETSGSYNEQFF. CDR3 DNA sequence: TGTGCCACCAGTGAAACTAGCGGGTCCTACAATGAGCAGTTCTTC.